A single sample is the source of the 32 T cell receptor beta chains below, sequenced in a study of blood T cells in healthy people across ages (dated by TCRdb to between 2015 and 2017). Libraries were built with 5' RACE. Reads for this sample came from an Illumina HiSeq 2500. A second about 7 to 12 cycle PCR used a sample-barcoded 5' primer and a J-beta primer mix. Using fastp trimming at Q25 and MiXCR clonotype assembly, TCRdb reanalyzed the public sequencing data and kept in-frame beta chains. Each CDR3 protein appears once, grouped with its most common genes and DNA. The table for this sample lists about 1,800,000 distinct CDR3 sequences; roughly 27% of them were counted only once. The ten biggest clones cover 7% to 9% of the sample. What was sequenced was blood. Receptor source: a woman aged 30 to 39 in good health.

This clonotype was counted a few times. The chain combines TRBV9 with TRBJ1-2, with 7 bases matching TRBD1. V dropped 3 bases and J dropped 1; count of bases not matched to a gene: 6. The germline V gene encodes CDR1 SGDLS and CDR2 YYNGEE. This CDR3 is built from 15 residues. This CDR3 is CASSGTGTFNYGYTF. The CDR3 region has the DNA TGTGCCAGCAGCGGGACAGGAACCTTTAACTATGGCTACACCTTC.

The rearrangement uses TRBV29-1 and TRBJ1-5; D gene unclear. V shed 3 bases and J shed 0 bases, with 6 bases lying between them. The germline V gene has CDR1 SQVTM and CDR2 ANQGSEA. The CDR3 has 13 amino acids. The DNA of the CDR3 is TGCAGCGTTGAGGGAAATAGCAATCAGCCCCAGCATTTT. Residues: CSVEGNSNQPQHF.

This clonotype was recorded a few times. The rearrangement uses TRBV5-1 and TRBJ2-2; D is ambiguous. The CDR3 is made up of 15 amino acids. Between the trimmed V and J ends, which lost 4 bases and 3 bases, there was a span of 13 bases. Per germline, CDR1 SGHRS and CDR2 YFSETQ. CDR3 residues: CASSPGGFDTGELFF. As DNA, the CDR3 is TGCGCCAGCAGCCCCGGCGGCTTCGACACCGGGGAGCTGTTTTTT.

This clonotype was detected a few times. The chain recombines TRBV5-1 with TRBJ1-2; tentatively, D is TRBD1 (6 bases). Trimming removed 4 bases at V and 0 bases at J, with 10 bases between. CDR3 length equals 14 residues. Germline values: CDR1 SGHRS, CDR2 YFSETQ. CDR3 amino acids: CASSQSGANYGYTF. The CDR3 DNA follows: TGCGCCAGCAGCCAATCAGGGGCTAACTATGGCTACACCTTC.

This clonotype was counted a few times. The chain joins TRBV29-1 to TRBJ1-5, with D perhaps matching TRBD1 (6 bases). V dropped 2 bases and J dropped 9 bases, with 11 bases sitting between them. CDR1 SQVTM and CDR2 ANQGSEA come from the germline V gene. CDR3 length: 12 amino acids. The CDR3, as DNA: TGCAGCGTTGAAACAGGGCTGGGGCCCCAGCATTTT. It encodes CSVETGLGPQHF. The variable domain in full, with the rest retrieved from reference TRBV29-1 and TRBJ1-5, is SAVISQKPSRDICQRGTSLTIQCQVDSQVTMMFWYRQQPGQSLTLIATANQGSEATYESGFVIDKFPISRPNLTFSTLTVSNMSPEDSSIYLCSVETGLGPQHFGDGTRLSIL.

Comment on this clonotype: A much larger clone differs from this one at a single base, so this may be a read error. This chain joins TRBV7-2 and TRBJ2-7; 8 bases fit TRBD1. Per the germline V gene, CDR1 is SGHTA and CDR2 is FQGNSA. CDR3 size: 14 residues. The CDR3 DNA reads TGTGTCAGCAGCTTGCAGGGGGCGGACCACGAGCAGTACTTC. Translated, it gives CVSSLQGADHEQYF.

The J gene is TRBJ2-2, the V gene TRBV9, with D perhaps matching TRBD2 (6 bases). Trimming took off 3 bases at V and 4 bases at J, with 10 bases between the two ends. Germline V gene sequence: CDR1 SGDLS, CDR2 YYNGEE. The CDR3 runs 14 residues. CDR3 loop: CASSGAGSTGELFF. CDR3 in DNA: TGTGCCAGCAGCGGAGCCGGGAGCACCGGGGAGCTGTTTTTT.

The genes are TRBV5-1 and TRBJ1-4; possible D gene TRBD1, 5 bases. This CDR3 spans 15 amino acids. Trimming stripped 1 base from V and 3 bases from J, with 10 bases between. The germline CDR1 and CDR2 sequences are SGHRS and YFSETQ. The CDR3 nucleotides read TGCGCCAGCAGCTTGAAAGGGGCCGCTAATGAAAAACTGTTTTTT. As protein: CASSLKGAANEKLFF.

The chain carries TRBV3-1 and TRBJ2-4; weak D call: TRBD2 (6 bases). The end of the DNA is better explained by TRBJ2-5, so the J call may be wrong. The germline V gene encodes CDR1 LGHDT and CDR2 YNNKEL (reference sequence). The CDR3 consists of 15 residues. For the CDR3, the DNA is TGTGCCAGCAGTCCTTACCTGACTAGGCAAGAGACCCAGTACTTC. It encodes CASSPYLTRQETQYF.

This clonotype was seen many times. The chain joins TRBV28 to TRBJ2-7, with D possibly matching TRBD1 (6 bases). With 9 bases removed from V and 0 bases from J, the gap between germline ends came to 15 bases. The CDR3 totals 14 residues. Germline values: CDR1 MDHEN, CDR2 SYDVKM. CDR3 DNA sequence: TGTGCCAGTAGACCTACAGGGCCCTCCTACGAGCAGTACTTC. This sequence encodes CASRPTGPSYEQYF.

The chain carries TRBV28 and TRBJ2-5; weak D call: TRBD1 (5 bases). V was trimmed by 6 bases and J by 1 base, leaving 6 bases between them. The CDR3 sequence is 12 residues long. Germline V CDR1 and CDR2: MDHEN, SYDVKM. The DNA for the CDR3 is TGTGCCAGCAGACAGGCCCAAGAGACCCAGTACTTC. Residues: CASRQAQETQYF.

The chain joins TRBV6-2 or TRBV6-3 to TRBJ2-7; tentatively, D is TRBD1 or TRBD2 (5 bases each). V was clipped by 5 bases and J by 5 bases, with 19 bases between them. The CDR3 consists of 15 residues. Germline V CDR1 and CDR2: MNHEY, SVGEGT. This CDR3 reads CASSTSRGGPDEQYF. CDR3 in DNA: TGTGCCAGCAGTACCTCCCGGGGCGGGCCGGACGAGCAGTACTTC.

This clonotype was seen at least ten times. This may come from a read error, since a much larger clone is one base off. The V and J genes are TRBV7-6 and TRBJ2-4, with 8 positions matching TRBD2. Losses at the gene ends were 5 bases for V and 13 bases for J; bases not matched to a gene: 16. Germline-derived CDR1 and CDR2 are SGHVS and FNYEAQ. The CDR3 sequence is 15 residues long. CDR3 DNA: TGTGCCAGCAGCCCCCGCTCTGGCGGGGGGAATGAGCAGTACTTC. Its translation: CASSPRSGGGNEQYF.

Notes on this clonotype: An end of the junction does not agree with germline; a read error may underlie this. This chain uses TRBV20-1 with TRBJ2-7, with D perhaps matching TRBD2 (7 bases). CDR3 length: 15 residues. Germline CDR1 and CDR2: DFQATT and SNEGSKA (reference sequence). CDR3 amino acids: CSARGAGGGSCEQYF. The CDR3 DNA follows: TGCAGTGCTAGGGGGGCCGGCGGGGGCTCCTGCGAGCAGTACTTC.

This clonotype was seen a few times. This CDR3 is CASSPIGGLSYEQYF. CDR3 coding DNA: TGTGCCAGCAGCCCTATCGGGGGGCTCTCCTACGAGCAGTACTTC. This chain uses TRBV6-1 with TRBJ2-7, with D possibly being TRBD2 (7 bases). Looked up from germline, CDR1 is MNHNS and CDR2 is SASEGT. Trimming removed 6 bases from V and 0 bases from J, with 15 bases in between. The CDR3 has 15 residues.

This clonotype was seen only a few times. The chain carries TRBV10-3 and TRBJ2-1; either TRBD1 or TRBD2 may supply D (5 bases each). From germline, CDR1 is ENHRY and CDR2 SYGVKD. The CDR3 loop spans 14 amino acids. V gave up 3 bases and J gave up 6 bases, with 12 bases separating them. The CDR3 region is CAISDPGTINEQFF. CDR3 coding DNA: TGTGCCATCAGTGACCCGGGGACCATCAATGAGCAGTTCTTC.

A few counts support this clonotype. V and J are TRBV12-5 and TRBJ1-5, with TRBD1 matching over 9 bases. The V gene's germline CDR1 is LGHNT and CDR2 FRNRAP. V gave up 4 bases and J gave up 5 bases; unmatched junction bases: 0. The CDR3 extends over 13 amino acids. The CDR3 coding sequence is TGTGCTAGTGGTTGGGACAGGGATCAGCCCCAGCATTTT. It translates to CASGWDRDQPQHF.

V is TRBV5-1 and J is TRBJ2-7; unclear D gene. V was shortened by 0 bases and J by 3 bases, with 22 bases between the two germline ends. CDR1 is SGHRS and CDR2 is YFSETQ in the germline V gene. The CDR3 loop spans 18 amino acids. The CDR3 sequence: CASSLAAVGSGRVYEQYF. Here the CDR3 DNA reads TGCGCCAGCAGCTTGGCCGCCGTCGGGTCCGGACGGGTCTACGAGCAGTACTTC.

This CDR3 reads CASSPRTTTSYEQYF. The CDR3 DNA is TGTGCCAGCTCACCAAGGACTACCACCTCCTACGAGCAGTACTTC. V is TRBV18 and J is TRBJ2-7; D possibly corresponds to TRBD2 (6 bases). The V gene's germline CDR1 is KGHSH and CDR2 LQKENI. The CDR3 loop spans 15 amino acids. The V end lost 2 bases, the J end lost 0 bases, and 11 bases lay between the germline ends.

The DNA of the CDR3 is TGTGCCAGCTGGACTGGGTCAGGAGGTGAAAAACTGTTTTTT. Its translation is CASWTGSGGEKLFF. The V call is TRBV28, the J call TRBJ1-4, with D unresolved. This CDR3 has 14 residues. Trimming shortened V by 8 bases and J by 7 bases, and 17 bases separated the two germline ends. Germline CDR1 MDHEN, CDR2 SYDVKM.

The table lists this clonotype with a few counts. The V and J genes are TRBV27 and TRBJ2-7, with D hard to call. CDR3 length equals 13 residues. V lost 8 bases to trimming and J lost 1 base, with 12 bases between them. CDR1 is MNHEY, CDR2 SMNVEV, per germline (reference sequence). The CDR3 protein is CASAQAKSYEQYF. CDR3 nucleotides: TGTGCCAGCGCTCAAGCTAAATCCTACGAGCAGTACTTC.

This clonotype has only a few counts. The J gene is TRBJ2-7, the V gene TRBV21-1; TRBD1, the table's D call, lacks a check against the DNA. TRBV21-1 is noted as a pseudogene. The CDR3 runs to 14 residues. The CDR3 protein is CASPMGVKEYEQYF. The CDR3 region has the DNA TGTGCCAGCCCGATGGGGGTCAAGGAGTACGAGCAGTACTTC.

V and J are TRBV29-1 and TRBJ1-1; D may be TRBD1 (5 bases). Germline-derived CDR1 and CDR2 are SQVTM and ANQGSEA. This CDR3 has 14 residues. V shed 7 bases and J shed 9 bases, with 24 bases lying between them. The CDR3 DNA is TGCAGCGCTTTAACCGGGACGGAGGATGTAAAAGCTTTCTTT. It codes for CSALTGTEDVKAFF.

The CDR3, as DNA: TGCGCCAGCAGCTCACAGACCTACGGACTAGCGGGGACCGGAGAGACCCAGTACTTC. Residues: CASSSQTYGLAGTGETQYF. The V call is TRBV5-1, the J call TRBJ2-5; 12 bases agree with TRBD2. The germline CDR1 and CDR2 sequences are SGHRS and YFSETQ. This CDR3 has 19 residues. Losses at the gene ends were 3 bases for V and 4 bases for J; bases not matched to a gene: 16.

This chain joins TRBV12-3 or TRBV12-4 and TRBJ1-2; D may be TRBD1 (5 bases). V was clipped by 8 bases and J by 4 bases, with 17 bases between them. CDR3 length: 14 residues. CDR3 nucleotide sequence: TGTGCCAGCGACTCCCCAGGGTTTCTCTATGGCTACACCTTC. Translation: CASDSPGFLYGYTF.

CDR3 region: CASSSPTRGDTQYF. Written as DNA, the CDR3 is TGCGCCAGCAGCTCGCCTACCCGAGGAGATACGCAGTATTTT. V is TRBV5-1 and J is TRBJ2-3, with D unresolved. Per germline, CDR1 SGHRS and CDR2 YFSETQ. The ends were cut back, 3 bases at V and 5 bases at J, with 13 bases in the middle. The CDR3 consists of 14 residues. Variable domain in full (rest from reference TRBV5-1 and TRBJ2-3): KAGVTQTPRYLIKTRGQQVTLSCSPISGHRSVSWYQQTPGQGLQFLFEYFSETQRNKGNFPGRFSGRQFSNSRSEMNVSTLELGDSALYLCASSSPTRGDTQYFGPGTRLTVL.

About this clonotype itself: One junction end does not reproduce the germline sequence, and a read error may be involved. The chain couples TRBV6-1 to TRBJ1-5; no clear D gene. Germline values: CDR1 MNHNS, CDR2 SASEGT. The CDR3 runs 18 residues. CDR3 sequence: CASSPANPDFFPNQPLHF. DNA of the CDR3: TGTGCCAGCAGCCCAGCAAACCCGGACTTCTTCCCCAATCAGCCCCTGCATTTT.

The rearrangement joins TRBV28 to TRBJ2-1; D remains unclear. Germline CDR1 MDHEN, CDR2 SYDVKM. The CDR3 contains 15 residues. Trimming pared 5 bases from V and 1 base from J, leaving 12 bases between. The CDR3 DNA is TGTGCCAGCAGTAGCCCCGAGACATCCTACAATGAGCAGTTCTTC. Its protein product is CASSSPETSYNEQFF.

This clonotype was counted a few times. The J gene is TRBJ2-7, the V gene TRBV4-3, with 14 bases matching TRBD2. This CDR3 is 15 amino acids long. Germline-derived CDR1 and CDR2 are LGHNA and YSLEER. With V trimmed by 4 bases and J by 10 bases, 9 bases remained unmatched. The CDR3 loop is CASSPGLAGAPTQYF. The CDR3 region has the DNA TGCGCCAGCAGCCCGGGACTAGCGGGAGCCCCTACCCAGTACTTC.

V and J are TRBV7-3 and TRBJ2-2; no definite D call. The CDR3 has 14 amino acids. Germline assignment: CDR1 SGHTA and CDR2 FQGTGA. With 4 bases removed from V and 5 bases from J, the gap between germline ends came to 11 bases. CDR3 loop: CASSSLLGTGELFF. As DNA, the CDR3 is TGTGCCAGCAGCTCCCTCCTAGGAACCGGGGAGCTGTTTTTT.

The rearrangement joins TRBV29-1 to TRBJ2-5; D gene ambiguous. This CDR3 region has 11 residues. V lost 3 bases and J 11 bases, leaving 13 bases between the germline ends. Germline V CDR1 and CDR2: SQVTM, ANQGSEA. CDR3 DNA sequence: TGCAGCGTTGACAGAGTCAATGAGCAGTACTTC. Protein: CSVDRVNEQYF.

The chain links TRBV4-1 to TRBJ1-2; TRBD1 is a possible D gene (6 bases). Germline V lookup: CDR1 MGHRA, CDR2 YSYEKL. This CDR3 is built from 13 residues. Between the trimmed V and J ends, which lost 2 bases and 8 bases, there was a span of 12 bases. The CDR3 DNA follows: TGCGCCAGCAGCCAACTGGGGGCCGGGGGCTACACCTTC. Amino acid sequence: CASSQLGAGGYTF.